This T cell receptor beta chain was recorded in a study of response to subunit inactivated influenza vaccine. Regarding the study as a whole: Authors suggested few new T cells are recruited by each seasonal influenza vaccination.

One entry per CDR3 protein, called by TCRdb with MiXCR from the RT-PCR reads. The sample shows approximately 520,000 distinct CDR3 sequences, 25% of them seen only once. The CDR3 has 16 residues. Germline lookup yields CDR1 LNHNV and CDR2 YYDKDF (reference sequence). V was shortened by 5 bases and J by 2 bases, with 17 bases between the two germline ends. This clonotype was picked up a small number of times. Its target is unknown. The TCR originated in a man aged 45 to 65 who received an inactivated influenza vaccine. The rearrangement joins TRBV15 to TRBJ2-3, with D possibly TRBD2 on 6 matching bases. The source was CD4+ T cells sorted from PBMCs, collected roughly 5 days after vaccination. CDR3 sequence (DNA): TGTGCCACCAGCCCGAAAGGGACTCCTCTCACAGATACGCAGTATTTT. It encodes CATSPKGTPLTDTQYF.